This TCR beta chain was profiled in a study of STAT5B mutations in CD4+ large granular lymphocyte leukemia. V shed 6 bases, J shed 2 bases, and the junction held 4 bases outside the gene matches. Germline V CDR1 and CDR2: SQVTM, ANQGSEA. The CDR3 length is 14 residues. The method was immunoSEQ multiplex PCR; TCRdb's version includes in-frame clones alone and lacks a portion of them. Counted here are 30,000 to 40,000 clones, 65% to 90% occurring once; the ten biggest clones make up roughly 1.2%. The sample consisted of CD4+ T cells from blood buffy coats. The TCR comes from a human donor in good health. The J gene is TRBJ2-6, the V gene TRBV29-1, with TRBD1 identical over 7 bases. CDR3 sequence (DNA): TGCAGCGTGGGAACAGGGGCTGGGGCCAACGTCCTGACTTTC. It is translated as CSVGTGAGANVLTF.